The 7 T cell receptor beta chains reported below all come from one sample, sequenced in a study of blood T cell repertoires in COVID-19. TCRdb's table, derived via immunoSEQ multiplex PCR, lists solely in-frame clones and lacks some. The sample lists fewer than 250,000 clones, approximately 84% occurring once. The sample consisted of peripheral blood. The receptors shown here come from a woman aged 45-59 years with active or convalescent COVID-19.

A note on this clone: Additional DNA sequences in this sample encode the identical CDR3. V gene TRBV11-2 combines with J gene TRBJ1-2; TRBD1 matches 10 bases. The CDR3 has 13 amino acids. Germline trimming cut 5 bases from V and 8 bases from J; bases unmatched to any gene: 5. Germline CDR1 is SGHAT and CDR2 is FQNNGV. CDR3 nucleotide sequence: TGTGCCAGCAGCCCGACAGGGGGCTACGGCTACACCTTC. This sequence encodes CASSPTGGYGYTF.

V is TRBV9 and J is TRBJ1-1; the match to TRBD1 covers 10 bases. The CDR3 has 15 residues. V shed 3 bases and J 5 bases; nucleotides not matched to a gene: 7. Germline CDR1 is SGDLS and CDR2 is YYNGEE. The CDR3 spells CASSGRDRGSTEAFF. The CDR3 bases are TGTGCCAGCAGCGGCCGGGACAGGGGATCGACTGAAGCTTTCTTT.

This rearrangement joins TRBV6-6 to TRBJ1-5; 8 positions agree with TRBD1. Unmatched junction bases numbered 10, after V lost 9 bases and J lost 6 bases. Germline loops: CDR1 MNHNY, CDR2 SVGAGI (reference sequence). The CDR3 is made up of 14 amino acids. Here the CDR3 DNA reads TGTGCCAGTCAGGGGGCTGCGGATGGTCAGCCCCAGCATTTT. It translates to CASQGAADGQPQHF.

The V gene is TRBV9, the J gene TRBJ2-7; 7 positions agree with TRBD1. This CDR3 region has 16 residues. Trimming took 2 bases from V and 0 from J; bases not matched to a gene: 8. From germline, CDR1 is SGDLS and CDR2 YYNGEE. This chain's CDR3 is CASSVSGTASSYEQYF. The CDR3, as DNA: TGTGCCAGCAGCGTGTCCGGGACAGCGAGCTCCTACGAGCAGTACTTC.

The chain couples TRBV6-6 to TRBJ1-5, with a possible D match to TRBD1 (5 bases). The CDR3 runs to 15 residues. Germline V gene data show CDR1 as MNHNY and CDR2 as SVGAGI (reference sequence). Trimming left V 5 bases short and J 4 bases short, with 15 bases between. CDR3 sequence reads: CASSNPTAQNQPQHF. In DNA form, the CDR3 reads TGTGCCAGCAGTAATCCGACAGCGCAGAATCAGCCCCAGCATTTT.

The chain couples TRBV10-3 to TRBJ2-7, with TRBD1 identical over 8 bases. This CDR3 comprises 14 residues. Germline CDR1 reads ENHRY; CDR2 reads SYGVKD. The V segment lost 7 bases and the J segment 3 bases; nucleotides outside the gene matches: 8. CDR3 bases: TGTGCCATCACACCGGACAGGGAAGGCTACGAGCAGTACTTC. The encoded protein is CAITPDREGYEQYF.

The chain has TRBV14 and TRBJ2-3; D may be TRBD1 (6 bases). CDR1 SGHDN and CDR2 FVKESK come from the germline V gene. V was pared by 0 bases and J by 7 bases, with 11 bases between. This CDR3 region has 14 residues. The CDR3 spells CASSQELTGNTQYF. DNA of the CDR3: TGTGCCAGCAGCCAAGAGCTAACAGGGAATACGCAGTATTTT.